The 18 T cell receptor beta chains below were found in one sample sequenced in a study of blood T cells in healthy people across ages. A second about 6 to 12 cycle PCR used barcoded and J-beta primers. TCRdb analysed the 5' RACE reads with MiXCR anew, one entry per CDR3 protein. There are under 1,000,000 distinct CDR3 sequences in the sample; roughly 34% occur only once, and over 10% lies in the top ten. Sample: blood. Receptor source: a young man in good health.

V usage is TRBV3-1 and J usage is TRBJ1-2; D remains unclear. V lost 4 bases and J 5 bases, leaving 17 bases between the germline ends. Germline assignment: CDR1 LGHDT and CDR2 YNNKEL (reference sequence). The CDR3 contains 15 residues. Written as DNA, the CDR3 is TGTGCCAGCAGCCCTCGTCGCGGACGGGAGTATGGCTACACCTTC. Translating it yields CASSPRRGREYGYTF.

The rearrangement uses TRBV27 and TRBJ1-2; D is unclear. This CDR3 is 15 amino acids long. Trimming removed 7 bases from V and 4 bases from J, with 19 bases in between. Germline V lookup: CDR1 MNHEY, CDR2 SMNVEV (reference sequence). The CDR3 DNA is TGTGCCAGCACCTCCCTTGTGGGAGAAGCCTATGGCTACACCTTC. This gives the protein CASTSLVGEAYGYTF.

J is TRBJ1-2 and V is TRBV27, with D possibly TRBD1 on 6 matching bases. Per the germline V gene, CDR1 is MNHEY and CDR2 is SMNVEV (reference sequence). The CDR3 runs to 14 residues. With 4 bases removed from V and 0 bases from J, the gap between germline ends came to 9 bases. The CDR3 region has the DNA TGTGCCAGCAGTTCGGGGGCCGCTAACTATGGCTACACCTTC. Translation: CASSSGAANYGYTF.

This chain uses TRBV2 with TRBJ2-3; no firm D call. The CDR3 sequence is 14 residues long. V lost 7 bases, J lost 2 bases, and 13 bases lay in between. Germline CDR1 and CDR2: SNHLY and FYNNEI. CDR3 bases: TGTGCCAGCAAATTTGCCGGACCCACAGATACGCAGTATTTT. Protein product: CASKFAGPTDTQYF.

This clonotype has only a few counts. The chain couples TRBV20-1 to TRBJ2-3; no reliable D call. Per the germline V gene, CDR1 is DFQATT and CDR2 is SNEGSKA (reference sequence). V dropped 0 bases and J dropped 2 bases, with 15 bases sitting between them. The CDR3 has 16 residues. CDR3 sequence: CSARDMETPHTDTQYF. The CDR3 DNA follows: TGCAGTGCTAGAGATATGGAGACACCCCACACAGATACGCAGTATTTT.

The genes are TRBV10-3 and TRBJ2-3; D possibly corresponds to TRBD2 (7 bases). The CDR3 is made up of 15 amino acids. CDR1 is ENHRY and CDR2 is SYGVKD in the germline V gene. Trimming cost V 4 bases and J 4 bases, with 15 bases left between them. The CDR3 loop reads CAISGGGQYADTQYF. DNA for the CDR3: TGTGCCATCAGTGGCGGGGGCCAGTACGCAGATACGCAGTATTTT.

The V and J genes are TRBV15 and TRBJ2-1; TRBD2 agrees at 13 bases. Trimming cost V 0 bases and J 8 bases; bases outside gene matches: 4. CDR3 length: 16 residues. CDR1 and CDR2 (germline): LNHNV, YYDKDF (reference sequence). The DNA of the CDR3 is TGTGCCACCAGCAGAGATCGACTAGCGGGGGGTTATGAGCAGTTCTTC. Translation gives CATSRDRLAGGYEQFF.

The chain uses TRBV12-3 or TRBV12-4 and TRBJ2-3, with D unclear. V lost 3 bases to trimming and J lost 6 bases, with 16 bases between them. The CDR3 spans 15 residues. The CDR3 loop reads CASSFPDGATDTQYF. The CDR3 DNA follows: TGTGCCAGCAGTTTCCCGGACGGAGCCACGGATACGCAGTATTTT.

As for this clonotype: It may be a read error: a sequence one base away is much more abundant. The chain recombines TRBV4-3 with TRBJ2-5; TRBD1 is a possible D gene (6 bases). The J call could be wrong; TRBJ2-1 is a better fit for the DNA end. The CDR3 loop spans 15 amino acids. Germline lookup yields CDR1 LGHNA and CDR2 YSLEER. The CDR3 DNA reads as TGCGCCAGCAGCCAAGGCAGGGGTTATCAAGAGACCCAGTTCTTC. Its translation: CASSQGRGYQETQFF.

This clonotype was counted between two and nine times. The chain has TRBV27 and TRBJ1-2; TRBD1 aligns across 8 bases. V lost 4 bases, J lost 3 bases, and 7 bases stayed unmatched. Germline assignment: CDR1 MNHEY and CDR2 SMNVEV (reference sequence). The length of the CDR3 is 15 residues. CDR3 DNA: TGTGCCAGCAGTTCCGGACAGGGCCGTCACTATGGCTACACCTTC. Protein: CASSSGQGRHYGYTF.

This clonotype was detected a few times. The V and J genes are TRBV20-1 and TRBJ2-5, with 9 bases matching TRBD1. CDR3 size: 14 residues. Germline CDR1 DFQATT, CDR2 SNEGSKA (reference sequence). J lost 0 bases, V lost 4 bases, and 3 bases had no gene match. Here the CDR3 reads CSANRGPDQETQYF. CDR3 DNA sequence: TGCAGTGCTAACAGGGGGCCGGACCAAGAGACCCAGTACTTC.

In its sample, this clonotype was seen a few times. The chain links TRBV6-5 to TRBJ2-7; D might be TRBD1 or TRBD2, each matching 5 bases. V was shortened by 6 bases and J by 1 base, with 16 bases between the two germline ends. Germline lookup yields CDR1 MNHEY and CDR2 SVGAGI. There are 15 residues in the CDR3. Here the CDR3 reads CASREVRDASYEQYF. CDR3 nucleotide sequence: TGTGCCAGCAGAGAAGTAAGGGACGCGTCCTACGAGCAGTACTTC.

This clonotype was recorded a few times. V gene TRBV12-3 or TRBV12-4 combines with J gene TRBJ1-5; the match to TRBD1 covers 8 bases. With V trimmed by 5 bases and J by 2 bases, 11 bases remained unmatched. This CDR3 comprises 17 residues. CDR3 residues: CASSPSWAGGRNQPQHF. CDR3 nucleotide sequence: TGTGCCAGCAGTCCCTCATGGGCAGGGGGCCGCAATCAGCCCCAGCATTTT.

The CDR3 loop reads CASSLTSGGLSYNEQFF. In DNA form, the CDR3 reads TGTGCCAGCAGCTTGACTAGCGGGGGGCTCTCCTACAATGAGCAGTTCTTC. The chain has TRBV5-5 and TRBJ2-1; 12 nucleotides match TRBD2. CDR3 length: 17 amino acids. Germline trimming cut 1 base from V and 0 bases from J; bases unmatched to any gene: 2. Per the germline V gene, CDR1 is SGHKS and CDR2 is YYEKEE (reference sequence).

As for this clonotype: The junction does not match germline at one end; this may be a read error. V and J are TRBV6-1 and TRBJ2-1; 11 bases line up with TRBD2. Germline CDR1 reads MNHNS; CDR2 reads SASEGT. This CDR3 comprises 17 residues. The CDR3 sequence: CASRPVVTSGDYSEQFF. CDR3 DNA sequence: TGTGCCAGCAGACCAGTCGTGACTAGCGGGGACTACAGTGAGCAGTTCTTC.

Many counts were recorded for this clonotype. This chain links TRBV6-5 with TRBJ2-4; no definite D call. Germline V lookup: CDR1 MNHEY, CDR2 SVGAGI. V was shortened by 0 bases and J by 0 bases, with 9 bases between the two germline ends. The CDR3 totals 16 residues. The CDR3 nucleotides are TGTGCCAGCAGTTACTCGGCAGGAGAAGCCAAAAACATTCAGTACTTC. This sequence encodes CASSYSAGEAKNIQYF.

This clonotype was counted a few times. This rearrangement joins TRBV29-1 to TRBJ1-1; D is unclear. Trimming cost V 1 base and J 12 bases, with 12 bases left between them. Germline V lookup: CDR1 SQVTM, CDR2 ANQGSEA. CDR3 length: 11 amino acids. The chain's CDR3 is CSVEAIIGTFF. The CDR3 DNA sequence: TGCAGCGTTGAAGCTATAATTGGTACTTTCTTT.

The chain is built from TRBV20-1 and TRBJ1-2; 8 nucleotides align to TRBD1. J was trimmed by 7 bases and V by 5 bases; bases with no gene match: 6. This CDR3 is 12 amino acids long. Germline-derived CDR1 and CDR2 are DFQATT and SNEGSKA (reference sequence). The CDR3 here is CSASSDRVGYTF. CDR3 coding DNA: TGCAGTGCTTCTTCGGACAGGGTTGGCTACACCTTC.